One and the same sample provided the 3 T cell receptor beta chains below, sequenced in a study of OX40 agonist ivuxolimab in advanced cancers. Produced via immunoSEQ multiplex PCR; TCRdb's table is partial and in-frame only. The table has over 40,000 clones, around nine tenths seen once; the top ten hold around 3.3%. The sample consisted of CD4+ or CD8+ T cells sorted from blood, taken in a trial of the OX40 agonist ivuxolimab. The receptor source for this set is an adult with an advanced solid tumor such as melanoma, head and neck, liver or kidney cancer.

The chain uses TRBV19 and TRBJ1-2; D may be TRBD1 (5 bases). Germline loops: CDR1 LNHDA, CDR2 SQIVND (reference sequence). The CDR3 is 17 residues long. V gave up 3 bases and J gave up 4 bases, with 21 bases separating them. The CDR3 is CASSMGTSGGGGYGYTF. CDR3 sequence (DNA): TGTGCCAGTAGTATGGGAACAAGCGGGGGAGGTGGCTATGGCTACACCTTC. The variable domain in full, completed from reference TRBV19 and TRBJ1-2, reads DGGITQSPKYLFRKEGQNVTLSCEQNLNHDAMYWYRQDPGQGLRLIYYSQIVNDFQKGDIAEGYSVSREKKESFPLTVTSAQKNPTAFYLCASSMGTSGGGGYGYTFGSGTRLTVV.

The chain has TRBV18 and TRBJ1-5, with 9 bases matching TRBD1. This CDR3 region has 16 residues. Germline CDR1 and CDR2: KGHSH and LQKENI. Losses at the gene ends were 3 bases for V and 4 bases for J; bases not matched to a gene: 7. CDR3 residues: CASSPAPGTGNQPQHF. In DNA, the CDR3 is TGTGCCAGCTCACCCGCCCCCGGGACAGGGAATCAGCCCCAGCATTTT.

The CDR3 DNA follows: TGTGCCAGCAGTCCCCGGACAGGGCGGAATCAGCCCCAGCATTTT. Its translation: CASSPRTGRNQPQHF. The rearrangement joins TRBV6-1 to TRBJ1-5; TRBD1 matches 8 bases. The germline CDR1 and CDR2 sequences are MNHNS and SASEGT. V was clipped by 5 bases and J by 4 bases; unmatched bases: 7. This CDR3 contains 15 residues.